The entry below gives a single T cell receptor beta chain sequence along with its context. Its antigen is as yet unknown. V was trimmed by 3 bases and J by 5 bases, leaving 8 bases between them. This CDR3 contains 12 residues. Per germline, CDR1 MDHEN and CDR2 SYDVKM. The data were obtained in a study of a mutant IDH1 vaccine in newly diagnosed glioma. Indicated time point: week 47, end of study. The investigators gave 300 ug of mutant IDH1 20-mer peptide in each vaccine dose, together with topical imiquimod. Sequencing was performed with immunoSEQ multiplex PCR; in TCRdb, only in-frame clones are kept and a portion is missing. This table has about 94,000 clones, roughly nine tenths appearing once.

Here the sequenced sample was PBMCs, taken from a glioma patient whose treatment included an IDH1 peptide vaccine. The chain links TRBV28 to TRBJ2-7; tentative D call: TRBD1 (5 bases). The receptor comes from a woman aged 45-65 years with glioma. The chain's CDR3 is CASSFIGDEQYF. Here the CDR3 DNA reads TGTGCCAGCAGTTTTATAGGGGACGAGCAGTACTTC.